Below, 20 T cell receptor beta chains from the same sample are listed, as sequenced in a study of blood T cell repertoires in COVID-19. TCRdb's table, derived via immunoSEQ multiplex PCR, lists solely in-frame clones and lacks some. The repertoire includes more than 85,000 clones, more than 85% of them detected once, and 2.5% to 3.5% sits in the top ten. Sequencing was done on a sample of peripheral blood. Receptor source: a man in his fifties or sixties with active or convalescent COVID-19.

The rearrangement links TRBV11-2 to TRBJ1-2; the D gene is possibly TRBD1 (6 bases). Per germline, CDR1 SGHAT and CDR2 FQNNGV. With 6 bases removed from V and 6 bases from J, the gap between germline ends came to 20 bases. This CDR3 is 15 amino acids long. The CDR3 loop reads CASSSMGQGTDGYTF. In DNA form, the CDR3 reads TGTGCCAGCAGTTCTATGGGGCAGGGGACGGATGGCTACACCTTC. Complete variable domain (other parts from reference TRBV11-2 and TRBJ1-2): EAGVAQSPRYKIIEKRQSVAFWCNPISGHATLYWYQQILGQGPKLLIQFQNNGVVDDSQLPKDRFSAERLKGVDSTLKIQPAKLEDSAVYLCASSSMGQGTDGYTFGSGTRLTVV.

This clone was seen only a few times. CDR3 nucleotide sequence: TGTGCCAGCAGCACGGCTCCCGGGACAGGGAGCTCCTACGAGCAGTACTTC. Its translation: CASSTAPGTGSSYEQYF. This rearrangement joins TRBV28 to TRBJ2-7, with 9 nucleotides matching TRBD1. The CDR3 length is 17 residues. V gave up 6 bases and J gave up 0 bases; unmatched junction bases: 12. The germline V gene has CDR1 MDHEN and CDR2 SYDVKM.

This chain links TRBV12-3 or TRBV12-4 with TRBJ2-5; perhaps TRBD1 as D (6 bases). V was trimmed by 6 bases and J by 4 bases, leaving 12 bases between them. The CDR3 has 13 amino acids. The CDR3 bases are TGTGCCAGCAGGCCGACAGGTGGAGAGACCCAGTACTTC. Translated, it gives CASRPTGGETQYF.

The chain recombines TRBV5-1 with TRBJ2-5; D unresolved. The germline V gene encodes CDR1 SGHRS and CDR2 YFSETQ. The CDR3 spans 12 residues. Trimming removed 7 bases from V and 5 bases from J, with 12 bases in between. CDR3 protein: CASYMARETQYF. The CDR3 DNA reads TGCGCCAGCTATATGGCCCGCGAGACCCAGTACTTC.

This chain joins TRBV6-4 and TRBJ1-6; 8 nucleotides agree with TRBD1. After removal of 4 bases from V and 5 bases from J, the junction contained 1 base not matched to a gene. Germline CDR1 MRHNA, CDR2 SNTAGT. The CDR3 has 14 amino acids. The CDR3 is CASSATGDNSPLHF. The CDR3 DNA reads as TGTGCCAGCAGTGCGACAGGGGATAATTCACCCCTCCACTTT.

The chain's CDR3 is CASSLGQGREKLFF. The CDR3 region has the DNA TGTGCCAGCAGCTTGGGACAGGGCCGCGAAAAACTGTTTTTT. The gene calls are TRBV7-8 and TRBJ1-4, with 9 positions matching TRBD1. Per germline, CDR1 SGHVS and CDR2 FQNEAQ. The CDR3 consists of 14 residues. Trimming removed 3 bases from V and 8 bases from J; junction bases left unmatched: 4.

This clone was observed a few times. The genes are TRBV4-3 and TRBJ2-7, with a weak D call TRBD2 (6 bases). V was pared by 0 bases and J by 3 bases, with 6 bases between. The CDR3 totals 13 residues. CDR1 is LGHNA and CDR2 is YSLEER in the germline V gene. CDR3 region: CASSQDGGYEQYF. CDR3 nucleotide sequence: TGCGCCAGCAGCCAAGACGGGGGCTACGAGCAGTACTTC.

The V and J genes are TRBV7-9 and TRBJ1-2; D possibly corresponds to TRBD1 (5 bases). CDR3 length: 14 residues. Trimming took off 5 bases at V and 3 bases at J, with 13 bases between the two ends. CDR1 is SEHNR and CDR2 is FQNEAQ in the germline V gene (reference sequence). For the CDR3, the DNA is TGTGCCAGCAGCAAAATGGGGCCGTACTATGGCTACACCTTC. Protein sequence: CASSKMGPYYGYTF.

This sequence joins TRBV18 and TRBJ1-1; the match to TRBD1 covers 7 bases. The ends lost 8 bases at V and 0 bases at J; junction bases unmatched: 0. The CDR3 loop spans 12 amino acids. CDR1 and CDR2 from the germline V gene are KGHSH and LQKENI. The CDR3 loop is CASQGVNTEAFF. The CDR3 DNA sequence: TGTGCCAGCCAGGGGGTGAACACTGAAGCTTTCTTT.

The chain employs TRBV18 and TRBJ1-1; 9 nucleotides align to TRBD1. J gave up 0 bases and V 2 bases, and 4 bases lay outside the gene matches. This CDR3 region has 16 residues. Germline V gene lookup returns CDR1 KGHSH and CDR2 LQKENI. In DNA form, the CDR3 reads TGTGCCAGCTCACCAAGGACAGGGGTCTTGAACACTGAAGCTTTCTTT. This codes for CASSPRTGVLNTEAFF.

The J gene is TRBJ2-5, the V gene TRBV30; 7 bases agree with TRBD1. CDR3 length: 12 amino acids. V shed 3 bases, J shed 4 bases, and the junction held 2 bases outside the gene matches. CDR1 and CDR2 from the germline V gene are GTSNPN and SVGIG (reference sequence). CDR3 sequence: CAWRSGGETQYF. The CDR3 nucleotides read TGTGCCTGGAGGTCAGGGGGAGAGACCCAGTACTTC.

The chain employs TRBV5-1 and TRBJ1-6; 9 nucleotides align to TRBD1. Germline loops: CDR1 SGHRS, CDR2 YFSETQ. The CDR3 consists of 15 residues. Trimming removed 2 bases from V and 8 bases from J; junction bases left unmatched: 5. The DNA of the CDR3 is TGCGCCAGCAGCTTATACAGGGGGCGGGATTCACCCCTCCACTTT. It is translated as CASSLYRGRDSPLHF. The complete variable domain, with remaining parts taken from reference TRBV5-1 and TRBJ1-6, reads KAGVTQTPRYLIKTRGQQVTLSCSPISGHRSVSWYQQTPGQGLQFLFEYFSETQRNKGNFPGRFSGRQFSNSRSEMNVSTLELGDSALYLCASSLYRGRDSPLHFGNGTRLTVT.

The CDR3 nucleotides read TGTGCCAGCAGCTCAACGGGGGGCACTGAAGCTTTCTTT. Amino acid sequence: CASSSTGGTEAFF. The chain has TRBV5-4 and TRBJ1-1; D possibly corresponds to TRBD1 (5 bases). Per germline, CDR1 SGHNT and CDR2 YYREEE (reference sequence). Between the trimmed V and J ends, which lost 3 bases and 4 bases, there was a span of 10 bases. The CDR3 loop spans 13 amino acids.

The V and J genes are TRBV11-2 and TRBJ1-5, with D perhaps TRBD1 (6 bases). From germline, CDR1 is SGHAT and CDR2 FQNNGV. CDR3 length: 15 amino acids. V lost 5 bases and J 2 bases, leaving 13 bases between the germline ends. CDR3 protein: CASSRQVNGNQPQHF. DNA of the CDR3: TGTGCCAGCAGCCGACAGGTCAATGGCAATCAGCCCCAGCATTTT.

The chain employs TRBV25-1 and TRBJ2-2; 7 bases line up with TRBD1. The CDR3 extends over 14 amino acids. The junction had 1 base not matched to a gene; V was cut back by 5 bases and J by 1 base. Germline V CDR1 and CDR2: MGHDK, SYGVNS. The CDR3 bases are TGTGCCAGCAGTAGGACAGGGAACACCGGGGAGCTGTTTTTT. This translates into CASSRTGNTGELFF.

V is TRBV2 and J is TRBJ2-1; 11 nucleotides align to TRBD2. The CDR3 loop spans 14 amino acids. The V gene's germline CDR1 is SNHLY and CDR2 FYNNEI. The V and J ends lost 8 bases and 5 bases, in that order; junction bases with no gene match: 5. CDR3 in DNA: TGTGCCAGCTATAGCGGGGGGGCAGACAATGAGCAGTTCTTC. Its protein is CASYSGGADNEQFF.

V and J are TRBV20-1 and TRBJ2-7; no clear D. The CDR3 is made up of 11 amino acids. V lost 6 bases and J lost 0, with 6 bases in between. CDR1 and CDR2 from the germline V gene are DFQATT and SNEGSKA (reference sequence). The CDR3 is CSASSSYEQYV. For the CDR3, the DNA is TGCAGTGCCTCCAGCTCCTACGAGCAGTACGTC.

The chain has TRBV2 and TRBJ2-1, with TRBD1 matching 7 bases. Germline assignment: CDR1 SNHLY and CDR2 FYNNEI. The CDR3 covers 15 residues. V shed 4 bases and J 1 base; nucleotides not matched to a gene: 4. The CDR3 coding sequence is TGTGCCAGCAGTGCTACAGGGGCGTCCTACAATGAGCAGTTCTTC. This gives the protein CASSATGASYNEQFF.

CDR3 in DNA: TGCAGTGCTAGTCTCGGTGGCTACACCTTC. Protein sequence: CSASLGGYTF. The chain employs TRBV20-1 and TRBJ1-2; no firm D call. Trimming shortened V by 3 bases and J by 7 bases, and 6 bases separated the two germline ends. Germline V lookup: CDR1 DFQATT, CDR2 SNEGSKA (reference sequence). The CDR3 runs 10 residues.

The chain combines TRBV19 with TRBJ2-1; TRBD1 matches at 7 bases. Trimming at V came to 5 bases and at J to 10 bases, leaving 11 bases not matched to a gene. Per germline, CDR1 LNHDA and CDR2 SQIVND (reference sequence). The CDR3 extends over 14 amino acids. CDR3 loop: CASSPWTGAEEQFF. CDR3 in DNA: TGTGCCAGTAGTCCCTGGACAGGAGCGGAGGAGCAGTTCTTC.